Shown below are 22 T cell receptor beta chains from a single sample sequenced in a study of cytomegalovirus exposure and HLA in healthy donors. With 60 Vbeta and 13 Jbeta primers, the PCR was carried out. Libraries were prepared by immunoSEQ multiplex PCR; TCRdb keeps only in-frame clonotypes and omits some of them. Of more than 95,000 clones listed, 60% to 85% are singletons. The sequenced sample was PBMCs. Every receptor here comes from a man aged 50-60 years in good health and CMV-seropositive.

The gene calls are TRBV11-2 and TRBJ1-2, with no clear D. From germline, CDR1 is SGHAT and CDR2 FQNNGV. The CDR3 extends over 14 amino acids. Trimming left V 4 bases short and J 4 bases short, with 13 bases between. The CDR3 DNA is TGTGCCAGCAGCTCCCTCACATTTCCCTATGGCTACACCTTC. It specifies CASSSLTFPYGYTF.

V usage is TRBV30 and J usage is TRBJ1-5, with D unclear. Germline values: CDR1 GTSNPN, CDR2 SVGIG (reference sequence). The CDR3 extends over 14 amino acids. V lost 2 bases and J 0 bases, leaving 8 bases between the germline ends. For the CDR3, the DNA is TGTGCCTGGAGTAGAGGAGTTAGCAATCAGCCCCAGCATTTT. Its protein product is CAWSRGVSNQPQHF.

The chain joins TRBV6-5 to TRBJ2-7, with D tentatively TRBD1 (5 bases). Trimming took off 6 bases at V and 0 bases at J, with 12 bases between the two ends. This CDR3 is 14 amino acids long. The germline gives CDR1 MNHEY, CDR2 SVGAGI. The DNA of the CDR3 is TGTGCCAGCAGCCCTAATCAGGGCTCCTACGAGCAGTACTTC. Protein: CASSPNQGSYEQYF.

This clone appeared a few times. The chain combines TRBV25-1 with TRBJ2-3, with a tentative D call TRBD1 (5 bases). The CDR3 is 16 residues long. Germline V gene sequence: CDR1 MGHDK, CDR2 SYGVNS. The ends were cut back, 8 bases at V and 0 bases at J, with 18 bases in the middle. The CDR3 sequence: CASSRAQASSTDTQYF. The CDR3 coding sequence is TGTGCCAGCTCCAGGGCCCAGGCGTCTAGCACAGATACGCAGTATTTT.

DNA of the CDR3: TGTGCCAGCAGCTTAGATTCGGCGGGGGAGAAAGCTTTCTTT. This translates into CASSLDSAGEKAFF. V usage is TRBV7-9 and J usage is TRBJ1-1; D is possibly TRBD1 (5 bases). The CDR3 covers 14 residues. The ends were cut back, 1 base at V and 9 bases at J, with 15 bases in the middle. Germline values: CDR1 SEHNR, CDR2 FQNEAQ (reference sequence).

V usage is TRBV7-2 and J usage is TRBJ2-2; 8 bases are shared with TRBD2. The CDR3 sequence is 17 residues long. Germline V gene sequence: CDR1 SGHTA, CDR2 FQGNSA. Unmatched junction bases numbered 8, after V lost 4 bases and J lost 1 base. CDR3 in DNA: TGTGCCAGCAGCTCAGACTTACGGGGGGGGAACACCGGGGAGCTGTTTTTT. Protein product: CASSSDLRGGNTGELFF.

J is TRBJ2-1 and V is TRBV19, with 10 bases fitting TRBD1. CDR3 length: 16 residues. The V gene's germline CDR1 is LNHDA and CDR2 SQIVND (reference sequence). V gave up 5 bases and J gave up 7 bases; unmatched junction bases: 11. CDR3 amino acids: CASSPRQGARVNEQFF. As DNA, the CDR3 is TGTGCCAGTAGTCCTCGACAGGGGGCGCGGGTAAATGAGCAGTTCTTC.

The count of this clone is one. The chain uses TRBV30 and TRBJ1-2; 9 nucleotides line up with TRBD1. Germline V gene lookup returns CDR1 GTSNPN and CDR2 SVGIG (reference sequence). The CDR3 sequence is 17 residues long. Trimming took 6 bases from V and 4 from J; bases not matched to a gene: 18. The CDR3 here is CACTGGGQGGFGYGYTF. The CDR3 DNA reads as TGTGCCTGTACCGGCGGGGGACAGGGAGGCTTCGGCTATGGCTACACCTTC.

A word on this clone: One end of the junction does not line up with germline, which may come from a read error. This sequence joins TRBV7-8 and TRBJ2-7; weak D call: TRBD1 (6 bases). The CDR3 covers 16 residues. Germline CDR1 and CDR2: SGHVS and FQNEAQ. The CDR3 spells CASSQGRDTRSSEQYF. The CDR3 DNA is TGTGCCAGCAGCCAGGGACGGGACACTCGCTCCTCCGAGCAGTACTTC.

This clone was counted only a few times. The genes are TRBV4-2 and TRBJ2-7, with D perhaps matching TRBD2 (7 bases). The CDR3 totals 16 residues. The V gene lost 0 bases and the J gene lost 3 bases, with 15 bases spanning the gap. Germline V lookup: CDR1 LGHNA, CDR2 YNFKEQ. CDR3: CASSQEVGRGLYEQYF. The CDR3 nucleotides read TGTGCCAGCAGCCAAGAGGTCGGGCGGGGGCTCTACGAGCAGTACTTC.

The V call is TRBV19, the J call TRBJ1-6; D gene ambiguous. The CDR3 totals 15 residues. Trimming pared 3 bases from V and 7 bases from J, leaving 13 bases between. Per the germline V gene, CDR1 is LNHDA and CDR2 is SQIVND (reference sequence). This CDR3 reads CASSIYGQLNSPLHF. CDR3 coding DNA: TGTGCCAGTAGTATTTATGGCCAACTAAATTCACCCCTCCACTTT.

The J gene is TRBJ2-1, the V gene TRBV19, with TRBD1 identical over 10 bases. The CDR3 spans 14 residues. In germline, CDR1 is LNHDA, CDR2 SQIVND (reference sequence). Unmatched junction bases numbered 8, after V lost 7 bases and J lost 8 bases. The CDR3 sequence is CASTPDRGSHEQFF. CDR3 bases: TGTGCCAGTACGCCGGACAGGGGGTCACATGAGCAGTTCTTC.

This rearrangement joins TRBV27 to TRBJ2-3, with 9 bases aligning to TRBD1. The germline V gene has CDR1 MNHEY and CDR2 SMNVEV (reference sequence). CDR3 length: 13 amino acids. Losses at the gene ends were 4 bases for V and 6 bases for J; bases not matched to a gene: 2. CDR3 sequence (DNA): TGTGCCAGCAGTTCACAGGGGGCGGATACGCAGTATTTT. Translation: CASSSQGADTQYF.

The CDR3: CASTLDRGRAEAFF. CDR3 bases: TGTGCCAGCACTTTGGACAGGGGACGCGCTGAAGCTTTCTTT. The chain combines TRBV2 with TRBJ1-1; 9 nucleotides align to TRBD1. The CDR3 loop spans 14 amino acids. The ends lost 7 bases at V and 6 bases at J; junction bases unmatched: 9. The germline gives CDR1 SNHLY, CDR2 FYNNEI.

The chain joins TRBV7-2 to TRBJ2-2; 7 nucleotides align to TRBD1. The CDR3 totals 15 residues. V lost 4 bases to trimming and J lost 3 bases; unmatched junction nucleotides: 5. Germline CDR1 is SGHTA and CDR2 is FQGNSA. The CDR3 DNA is TGTGCCAGCAGCTCCCCAGGGGGTCACACCGGGGAGCTGTTTTTT. Translating it yields CASSSPGGHTGELFF.

In regard to this clone: The same CDR3 arises from other DNA sequences in this sample as well. The V call is TRBV10-3, the J call TRBJ1-5; TRBD1 matches at 7 bases. CDR1 is ENHRY, CDR2 SYGVKD, per germline. The junction had 3 bases not matched to a gene; V was cut back by 4 bases and J by 6 bases. The CDR3 is 13 amino acids. CDR3 coding DNA: TGTGCCATCAGTGGACAGGGTGGTCAGCCCCAGCATTTT. This translates into CAISGQGGQPQHF.

The V and J genes are TRBV5-8 and TRBJ1-5; the match to TRBD1 covers 10 bases. The CDR3 is 15 amino acids. Per germline, CDR1 SGHTS and CDR2 YDEGEE. V was pared by 4 bases and J by 4 bases, with 5 bases of the junction left unmatched. The CDR3 DNA reads as TGTGCCAGCAGCCACCGGACAGGGGGAAATCAGCCCCAGCATTTT. The encoded protein is CASSHRTGGNQPQHF.

The chain employs TRBV19 and TRBJ1-2, with D possibly matching TRBD1 (6 bases). CDR1 is LNHDA and CDR2 is SQIVND in the germline V gene (reference sequence). Trimming stripped 4 bases from V and 4 bases from J, with 19 bases between. The CDR3 length is 16 residues. For the CDR3, the DNA is TGTGCCAGTAGTAGCCCTGACAGGCCCCAGGGCTATGGCTACACCTTC. Amino acid sequence: CASSSPDRPQGYGYTF.

CDR3 DNA sequence: TGTGCCAGCAGCCGGAAACAGGGTTACGAGCAGTACTTC. Encoded protein: CASSRKQGYEQYF. The chain has TRBV28 and TRBJ2-7; possibly TRBD1 for D (6 bases). V lost 6 bases and J 4 bases, leaving 13 bases between the germline ends. Looked up from germline, CDR1 is MDHEN and CDR2 is SYDVKM. There are 13 residues in the CDR3.

V and J are TRBV5-1 and TRBJ1-6, with TRBD1 as a possible D gene (5 bases). CDR3 size: 16 residues. Trimming cost V 0 bases and J 7 bases, with 14 bases left between them. Germline V gene data show CDR1 as SGHRS and CDR2 as YFSETQ. DNA for the CDR3: TGCGCCAGCAGCTTGGGAGGCGGGGGAGGCAATTCACCCCTCCACTTT. This encodes CASSLGGGGGNSPLHF.

The CDR3 DNA reads TGCAGCGTCCAGGGAAACTATGGCTACACCTTC. Translation: CSVQGNYGYTF. This sequence joins TRBV29-1 and TRBJ1-2; tentative D call: TRBD1 (5 bases). The CDR3 is 11 residues long. The ends were cut back, 6 bases at V and 2 bases at J, with 7 bases in the middle. The germline CDR1 and CDR2 sequences are SQVTM and ANQGSEA.

V is TRBV4-3 and J is TRBJ2-5; possible D gene TRBD1, 6 bases. Trimming removed 0 bases at V and 2 bases at J, with 10 bases between. CDR1 is LGHNA and CDR2 is YSLEER in the germline V gene. The CDR3 contains 15 residues. CDR3 DNA: TGCGCCAGCAGCCAAGAGTACAGGGTACAAGAGACCCAGTACTTC. Translated: CASSQEYRVQETQYF.